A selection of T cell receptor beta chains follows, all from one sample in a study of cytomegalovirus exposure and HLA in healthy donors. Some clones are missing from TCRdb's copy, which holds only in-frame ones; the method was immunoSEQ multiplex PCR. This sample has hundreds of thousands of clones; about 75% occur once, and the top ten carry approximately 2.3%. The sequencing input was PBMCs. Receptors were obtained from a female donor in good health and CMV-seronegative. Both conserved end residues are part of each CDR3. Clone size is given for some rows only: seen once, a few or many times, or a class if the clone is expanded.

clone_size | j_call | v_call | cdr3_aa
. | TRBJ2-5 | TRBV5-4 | CASSLLAGSWETQYF
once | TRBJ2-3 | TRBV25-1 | CATSQGGIDADTQYF
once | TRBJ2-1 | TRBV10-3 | CAISLSAGGNFDEQFF
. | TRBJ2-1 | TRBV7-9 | CASSFWSVAGKNEQFF
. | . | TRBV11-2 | CASSLNSGVLSYEQYF
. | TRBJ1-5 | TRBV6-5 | CASSYSFGNQPQHF
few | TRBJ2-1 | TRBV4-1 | CASSLSRANNEQFF
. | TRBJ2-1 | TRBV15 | CATSRDAGLAGDNEQFF
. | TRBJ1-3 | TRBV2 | CASSEDRGIRNTIYF
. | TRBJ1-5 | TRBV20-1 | CSASREPQHF
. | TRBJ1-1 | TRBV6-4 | CASSDSGNTEAFF
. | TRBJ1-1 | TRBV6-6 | CASSPYRQGDLWEAFF
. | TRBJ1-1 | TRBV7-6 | CASSPRGDTEAFF
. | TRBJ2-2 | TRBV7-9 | CSSSFFQRGSGELFF
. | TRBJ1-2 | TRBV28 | CASRRPGDSHGYTF
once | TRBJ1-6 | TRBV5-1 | CASSPGTDNSPLHF
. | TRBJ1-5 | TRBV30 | CAWTKMGTGRNQPQHF
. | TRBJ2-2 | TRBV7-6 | CASSSQANTGELFF
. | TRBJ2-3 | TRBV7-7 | CASSERPADTQYF
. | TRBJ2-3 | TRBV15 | CATSRDKRLAGGWTDTQYF
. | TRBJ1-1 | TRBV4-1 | CASSQDWWRQGDTEAFF
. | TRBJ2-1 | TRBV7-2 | CASSDRRGYNEQFF
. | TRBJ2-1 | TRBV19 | CASSILGQGGLEQFF
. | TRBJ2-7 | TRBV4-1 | CASSQDGASGNYEQYF
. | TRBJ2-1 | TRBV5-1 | CASSLGEGGPGEQFF
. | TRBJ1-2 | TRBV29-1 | CSVGLNYGYTF
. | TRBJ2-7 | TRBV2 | CASSGEGLTYEQYF
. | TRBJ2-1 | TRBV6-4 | CASSDSGGGNNEQFF
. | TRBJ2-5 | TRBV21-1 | CASDLSSRWTGRETQYF
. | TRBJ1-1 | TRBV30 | CAWRQGATEAFF
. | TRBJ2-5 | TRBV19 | CASSTRLRETQYF
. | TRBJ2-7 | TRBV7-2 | CASSRGSSYEQYF
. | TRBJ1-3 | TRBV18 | CASSPYGQGARGNTIYF
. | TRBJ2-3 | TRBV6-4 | CASSDSSSGSTDTQYF
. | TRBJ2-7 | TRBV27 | CASRGLGLAGTYEQYF
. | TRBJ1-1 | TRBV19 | CASSTGTGHQMNTEAFF
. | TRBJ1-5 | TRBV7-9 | CASSHPVPSFDQPQHF
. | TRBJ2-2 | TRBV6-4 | CASSVSQGTGELFF
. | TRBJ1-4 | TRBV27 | CASSSGGGPSTNEKLFF
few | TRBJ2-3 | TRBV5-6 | CASSSVESTDTQYF
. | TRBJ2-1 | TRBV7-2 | CASSPGGPKIYNEQFF
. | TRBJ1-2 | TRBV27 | CASSPHRGYGYTF
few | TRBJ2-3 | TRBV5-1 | CAGSAGTSGFGDTQYF
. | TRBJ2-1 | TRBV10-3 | CAIMSLRGIINEQFF
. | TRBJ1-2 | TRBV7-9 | CSSSFATGPGYTF
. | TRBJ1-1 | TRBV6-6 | CASSWGQENTEAFF
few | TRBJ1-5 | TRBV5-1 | CASSHGNNQPQHF
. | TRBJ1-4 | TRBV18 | CASSPGATNEKLFF
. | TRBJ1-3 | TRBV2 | CASSEGTSGNTIYF
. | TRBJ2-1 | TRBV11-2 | CASSLNLGGDNEQFF
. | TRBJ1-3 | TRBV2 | CASSELRRDRALTSGNTIYF
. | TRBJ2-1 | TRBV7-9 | CASSLVPGGYYNEQFF
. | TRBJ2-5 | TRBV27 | CASSLIFGSGETQYF